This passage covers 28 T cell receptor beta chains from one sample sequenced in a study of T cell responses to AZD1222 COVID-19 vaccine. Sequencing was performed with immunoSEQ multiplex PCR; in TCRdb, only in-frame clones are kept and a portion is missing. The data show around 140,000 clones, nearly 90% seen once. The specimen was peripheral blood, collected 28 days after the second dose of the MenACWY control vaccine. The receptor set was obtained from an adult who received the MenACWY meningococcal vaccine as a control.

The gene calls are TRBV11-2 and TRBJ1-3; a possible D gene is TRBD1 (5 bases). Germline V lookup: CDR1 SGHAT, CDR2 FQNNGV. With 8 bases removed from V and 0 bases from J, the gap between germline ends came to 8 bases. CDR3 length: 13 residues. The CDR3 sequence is CASAGLSGNTIYF. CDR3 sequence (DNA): TGTGCCAGCGCAGGGCTCTCTGGAAACACCATATATTTT.

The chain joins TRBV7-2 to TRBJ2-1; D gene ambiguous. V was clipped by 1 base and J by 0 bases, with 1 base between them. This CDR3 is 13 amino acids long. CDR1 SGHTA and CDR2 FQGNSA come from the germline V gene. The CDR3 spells CASSLVSYNEQFF. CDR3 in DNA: TGTGCCAGCAGCTTAGTCTCCTACAATGAGCAGTTCTTC.

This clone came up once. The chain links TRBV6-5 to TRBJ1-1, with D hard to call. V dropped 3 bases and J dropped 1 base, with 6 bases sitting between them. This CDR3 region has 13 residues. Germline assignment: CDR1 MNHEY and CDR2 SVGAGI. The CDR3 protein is CASSYNGNTEAFF. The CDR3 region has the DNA TGTGCCAGCAGTTATAACGGGAACACTGAAGCTTTCTTT.

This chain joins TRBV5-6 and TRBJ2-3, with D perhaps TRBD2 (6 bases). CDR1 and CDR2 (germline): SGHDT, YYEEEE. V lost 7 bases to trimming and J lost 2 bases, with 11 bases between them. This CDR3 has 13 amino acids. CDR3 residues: CASRDFDTDTQYF. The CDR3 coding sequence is TGTGCCAGCCGGGACTTCGACACAGATACGCAGTATTTT.

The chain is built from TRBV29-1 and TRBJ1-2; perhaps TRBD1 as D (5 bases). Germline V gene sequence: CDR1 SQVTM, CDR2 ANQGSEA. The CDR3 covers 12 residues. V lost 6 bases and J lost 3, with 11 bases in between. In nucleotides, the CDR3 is TGCAGCGTGAGGGGAGCGGACTATGGCTACACCTTC. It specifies CSVRGADYGYTF.

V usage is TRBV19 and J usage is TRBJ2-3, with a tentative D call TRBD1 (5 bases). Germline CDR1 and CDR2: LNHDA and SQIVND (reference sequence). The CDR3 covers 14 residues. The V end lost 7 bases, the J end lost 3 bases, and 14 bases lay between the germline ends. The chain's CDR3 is CASKDTTFTDTQYF. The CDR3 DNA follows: TGTGCCAGTAAGGACACGACCTTTACAGATACGCAGTATTTT.

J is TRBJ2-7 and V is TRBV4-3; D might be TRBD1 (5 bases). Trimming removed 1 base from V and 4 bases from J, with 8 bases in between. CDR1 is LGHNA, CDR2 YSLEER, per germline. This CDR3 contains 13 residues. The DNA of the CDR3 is TGCGCCAGCAGCCAAGCTCAGGGATACGAGCAGTACTTC. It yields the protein CASSQAQGYEQYF.

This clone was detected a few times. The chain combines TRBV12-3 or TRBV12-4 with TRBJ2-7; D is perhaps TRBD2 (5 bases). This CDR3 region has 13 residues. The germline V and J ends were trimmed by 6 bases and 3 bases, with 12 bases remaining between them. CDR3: CASRLSGDYEQYF. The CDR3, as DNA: TGTGCCAGCAGACTGAGCGGAGACTACGAGCAGTACTTC.

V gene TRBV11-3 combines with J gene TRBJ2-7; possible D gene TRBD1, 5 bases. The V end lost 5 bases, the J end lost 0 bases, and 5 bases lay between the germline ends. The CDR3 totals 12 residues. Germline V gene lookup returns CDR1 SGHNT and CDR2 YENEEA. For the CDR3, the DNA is TGTGCCAGCAGCGACAGCTCCTACGAGCAGTACTTC. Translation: CASSDSSYEQYF.

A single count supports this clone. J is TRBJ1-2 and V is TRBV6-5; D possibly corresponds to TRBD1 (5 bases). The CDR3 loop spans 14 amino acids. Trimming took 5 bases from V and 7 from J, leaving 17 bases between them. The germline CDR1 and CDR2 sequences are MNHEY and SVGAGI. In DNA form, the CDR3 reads TGTGCCAGCAGTCGGGACGGGATGTTGGGTGGCTACACCTTC. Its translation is CASSRDGMLGGYTF.

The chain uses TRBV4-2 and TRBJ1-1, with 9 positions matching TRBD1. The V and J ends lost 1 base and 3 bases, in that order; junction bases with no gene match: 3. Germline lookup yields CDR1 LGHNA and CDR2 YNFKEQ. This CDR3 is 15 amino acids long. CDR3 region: CASSQGDREDTEAFF. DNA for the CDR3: TGTGCCAGCAGCCAAGGGGACAGGGAAGACACTGAAGCTTTCTTT.

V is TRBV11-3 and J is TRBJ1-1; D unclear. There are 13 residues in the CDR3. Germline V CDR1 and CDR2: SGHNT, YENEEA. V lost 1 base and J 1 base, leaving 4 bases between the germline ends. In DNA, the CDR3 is TGTGCCAGCAGCTTAGGTCCGAACACTGAAGCTTTCTTT. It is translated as CASSLGPNTEAFF. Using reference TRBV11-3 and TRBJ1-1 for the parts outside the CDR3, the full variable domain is EAGVVQSPRYKIIEKKQPVAFWCNPISGHNTLYWYLQNLGQGPELLIRYENEEAVDDSQLPKDRFSAERLKGVDSTLKIQPAELGDSAVYLCASSLGPNTEAFFGQGTRLTVV.

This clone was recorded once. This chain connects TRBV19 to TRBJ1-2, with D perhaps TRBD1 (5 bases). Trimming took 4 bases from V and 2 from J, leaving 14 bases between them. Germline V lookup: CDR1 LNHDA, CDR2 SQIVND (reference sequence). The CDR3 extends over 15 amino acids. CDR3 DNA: TGTGCCAGTAGTACGGGGACCGGGCGGAACTATGGCTACACCTTC. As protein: CASSTGTGRNYGYTF.

CDR3 loop: CASTTVSAGGPGGELFF. In DNA form, the CDR3 reads TGTGCCAGCACCACCGTGTCAGCGGGAGGGCCAGGCGGGGAGCTGTTTTTT. This rearrangement joins TRBV28 to TRBJ2-2, with 10 bases lining up with TRBD2. The CDR3 runs to 17 residues. CDR1 and CDR2 from the germline V gene are MDHEN and SYDVKM. The ends lost 7 bases at V and 7 bases at J; junction bases unmatched: 15.

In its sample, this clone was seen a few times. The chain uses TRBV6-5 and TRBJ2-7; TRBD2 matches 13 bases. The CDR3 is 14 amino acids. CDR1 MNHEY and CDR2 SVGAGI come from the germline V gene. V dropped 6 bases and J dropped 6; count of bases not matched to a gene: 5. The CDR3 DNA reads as TGTGCCAGCAGCCGGACTAGCGGGAGTAGCGAGCAGTACTTC. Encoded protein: CASSRTSGSSEQYF.

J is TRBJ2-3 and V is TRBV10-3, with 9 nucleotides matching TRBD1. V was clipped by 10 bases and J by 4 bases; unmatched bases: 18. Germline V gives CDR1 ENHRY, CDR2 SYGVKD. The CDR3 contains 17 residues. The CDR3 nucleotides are TGTGCCACGCGCAGGGCTCCCGGGACAGGGTCTCCAGATACGCAGTATTTT. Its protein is CATRRAPGTGSPDTQYF.

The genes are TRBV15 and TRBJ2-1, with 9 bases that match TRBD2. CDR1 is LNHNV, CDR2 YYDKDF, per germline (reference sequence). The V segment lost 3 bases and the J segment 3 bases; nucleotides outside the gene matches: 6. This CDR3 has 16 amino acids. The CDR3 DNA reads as TGTGCCACCAGCAGTTACAGCGGGGGGTACTACAATGAGCAGTTCTTC. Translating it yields CATSSYSGGYYNEQFF.

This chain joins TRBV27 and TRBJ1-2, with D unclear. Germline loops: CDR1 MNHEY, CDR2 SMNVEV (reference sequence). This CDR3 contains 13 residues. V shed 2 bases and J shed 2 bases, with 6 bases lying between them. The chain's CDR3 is CASSLTRNYGYTF. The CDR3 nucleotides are TGTGCCAGCAGTTTAACCCGAAACTATGGCTACACCTTC.

Here the CDR3 reads CASSSITGYYYEQYF. The DNA for the CDR3 is TGTGCCAGCAGCTCCATTACGGGTTATTACTACGAGCAGTACTTC. This chain uses TRBV7-2 with TRBJ2-7; D not resolved. CDR1 and CDR2 (germline): SGHTA, FQGNSA. V lost 4 bases and J 3 bases, leaving 16 bases between the germline ends. The CDR3 is made up of 15 amino acids.

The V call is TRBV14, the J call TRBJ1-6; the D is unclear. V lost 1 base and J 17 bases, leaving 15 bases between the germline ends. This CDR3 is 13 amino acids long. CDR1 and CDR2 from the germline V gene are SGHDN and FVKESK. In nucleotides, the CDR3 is TGTGCCAGCAGCCAAGCTTCCGGATTAACCTTCCACTTT. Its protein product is CASSQASGLTFHF.

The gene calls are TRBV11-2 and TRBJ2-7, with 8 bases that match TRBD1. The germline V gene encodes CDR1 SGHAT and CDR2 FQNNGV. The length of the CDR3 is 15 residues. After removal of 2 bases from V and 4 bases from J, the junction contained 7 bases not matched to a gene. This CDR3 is CASSLSLTGEYEQYF. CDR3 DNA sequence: TGTGCCAGCAGCTTATCCCTGACAGGGGAGTACGAGCAGTACTTC.

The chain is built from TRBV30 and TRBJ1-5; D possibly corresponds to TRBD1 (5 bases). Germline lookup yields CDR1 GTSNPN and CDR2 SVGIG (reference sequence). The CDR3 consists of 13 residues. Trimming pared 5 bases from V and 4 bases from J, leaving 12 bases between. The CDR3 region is CAWAGALNQPQHF. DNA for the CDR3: TGTGCCTGGGCCGGGGCCCTGAATCAGCCCCAGCATTTT.

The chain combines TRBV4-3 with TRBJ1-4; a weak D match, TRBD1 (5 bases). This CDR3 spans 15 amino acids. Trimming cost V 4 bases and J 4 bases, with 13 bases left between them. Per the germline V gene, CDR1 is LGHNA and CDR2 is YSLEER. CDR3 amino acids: CASSRGGAGNEKLFF. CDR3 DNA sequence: TGCGCCAGCAGCCGGGGCGGGGCGGGTAATGAAAAACTGTTTTTT.

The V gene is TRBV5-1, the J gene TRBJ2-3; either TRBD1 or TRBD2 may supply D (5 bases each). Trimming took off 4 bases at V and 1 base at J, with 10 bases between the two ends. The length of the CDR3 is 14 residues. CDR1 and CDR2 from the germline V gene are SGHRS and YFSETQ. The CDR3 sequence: CASSTGRGTDTQYF. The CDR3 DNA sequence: TGCGCCAGCAGCACGGGGCGGGGCACAGATACGCAGTATTTT.

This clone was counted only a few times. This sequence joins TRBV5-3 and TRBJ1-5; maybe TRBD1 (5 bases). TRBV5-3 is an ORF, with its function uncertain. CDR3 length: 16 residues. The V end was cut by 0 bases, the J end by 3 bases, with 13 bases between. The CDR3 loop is CARSLASGLPNQPQHF. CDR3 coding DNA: TGTGCCAGAAGCTTGGCATCGGGACTGCCCAATCAGCCCCAGCATTTT.

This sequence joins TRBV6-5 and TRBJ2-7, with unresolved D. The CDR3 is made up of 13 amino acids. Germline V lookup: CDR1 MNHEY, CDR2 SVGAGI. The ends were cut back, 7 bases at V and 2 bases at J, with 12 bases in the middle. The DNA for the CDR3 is TGTGCCAGCATTTCGGGCCAAACCTACGAGCAGTACTTC. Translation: CASISGQTYEQYF.

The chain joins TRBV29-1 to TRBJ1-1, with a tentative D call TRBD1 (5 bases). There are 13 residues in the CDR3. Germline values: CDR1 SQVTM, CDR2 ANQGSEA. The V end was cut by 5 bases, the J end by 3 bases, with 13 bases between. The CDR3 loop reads CSVRWGSYTEAFF. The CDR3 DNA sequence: TGCAGCGTTAGGTGGGGCTCCTACACTGAAGCTTTCTTT.

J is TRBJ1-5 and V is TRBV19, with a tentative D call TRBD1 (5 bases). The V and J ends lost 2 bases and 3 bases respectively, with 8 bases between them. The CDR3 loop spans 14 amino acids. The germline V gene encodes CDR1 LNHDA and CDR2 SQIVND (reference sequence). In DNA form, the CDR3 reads TGTGCCAGTAGTATAAGGGGAAACAATCAGCCCCAGCATTTT. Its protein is CASSIRGNNQPQHF. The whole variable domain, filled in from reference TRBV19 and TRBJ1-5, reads DGGITQSPKYLFRKEGQNVTLSCEQNLNHDAMYWYRQDPGQGLRLIYYSQIVNDFQKGDIAEGYSVSREKKESFPLTVTSAQKNPTAFYLCASSIRGNNQPQHFGDGTRLSIL.